There are a few counts of the clone carrying this TCR beta chain. Its antigen is not known. This sample was included in a study of T-cell memory formation after mild COVID-19. Study-level points and caveats: Second-wave clones that peaked on day 37 lacked confirmed SARS-CoV-2 specificity. Whereas later expanders leaned CD4+, clones contracting day 15 to 85 showed a balanced CD4/CD8 makeup. Pre-infection memory already had some responding clones, implying cross-reactive memory joined.

Germline-derived CDR1 and CDR2 are MNHEY and SVGEGT. This CDR3 comprises 14 residues. The V gene lost 2 bases and the J gene lost 5 bases, with 12 bases spanning the gap. TCRdb analysed the 5' RACE reads with MiXCR anew, one entry per CDR3 protein. This sample has around 200,000 distinct CDR3 sequences, with around 18% found just once. This chain uses TRBV6-2 or TRBV6-3 with TRBJ1-1, with D hard to call. This TCR was recovered from a man aged 18 to 30 who had mild COVID-19 (a few samples of this study predate the infection). Cell type and time point are not known. Sequencing used PBMCs or a T cell subset sorted from them (not recorded which). The CDR3: CASSYHRAGTEAFF. In DNA, the CDR3 is TGTGCCAGCAGTTACCACAGAGCGGGGACTGAAGCTTTCTTT.